This entry concerns a single TCR beta chain. Antigen specificity is unknown. Libraries were prepared by immunoSEQ multiplex PCR; TCRdb keeps only in-frame clonotypes and omits some of them. The sample carries 25,000 to 30,000 clones, 82% recorded once. The sample comes from a study of neoadjuvant nivolumab and ipilimumab in lung cancer. CDR1 and CDR2 from the germline V gene are LGHNA and YNFKEQ. The CDR3 extends over 17 amino acids. V dropped 0 bases and J dropped 2; count of bases not matched to a gene: 6. Study-wide points: Only a single major-pathologic-response sample was available for clonality analysis.

The chain recombines TRBV4-2 with TRBJ2-2, with TRBD2 matching over 7 bases. The source material was tumor tissue, sampled after neoadjuvant nivolumab, alone or with ipilimumab, at or shortly before surgery. This sequence was found in an adult with non-small cell lung cancer. The CDR3 reads CASSQEVGTTNTGELFF. The CDR3 DNA follows: TGTGCCAGCAGCCAAGAAGTAGGGACTACAAACACCGGGGAGCTGTTTTTT.